This entry lists 5 T cell receptor beta chains sequenced from one sample in a study of T cells in women clearing cervical HPV infection. The protocol was immunoSEQ multiplex PCR, while the TCRdb copy is restricted to in-frame clones and leaves out a portion. The listing records about 19,000 clones. Input material: blood buffy coat. These receptors were taken from a woman aged 18-70 years with a cervical HPV16 infection that either progressed to CIN3+ or cleared (not recorded which).

A note on this clone: The junction departs from germline at one end; a sequencing error may be responsible. From the germline J gene comes the end of the CDR3, since the read stops 3 residues before it. This rearrangement joins TRBV7-7 to TRBJ1-2; a weak D match, TRBD1 (6 bases). Germline CDR1 is SSHAT and CDR2 is FNYEAQ (reference sequence). The CDR3 sequence is 17 residues long. The chain's CDR3 is CASSPGTSGGAVDTYTF. The sequenced part of the CDR3 DNA is TGTGCTAGCAGCCCAGGGACTAGCGGGGGGGCTGTAGATACC.

Notes on this clone: The read ends 3 residues before the CDR3 terminus; that terminus is restored from the germline J gene. The V gene is TRBV13, the J gene TRBJ1-1; D is ambiguous. CDR3 length: 13 residues. Trimming took off 0 bases at V and 3 bases at J, with 5 bases between the two ends. The germline V gene encodes CDR1 PRHDT and CDR2 FYEKMQ (reference sequence). CDR3 DNA (partial): TGTGCCAGCAGCTTAGGGGCCCACACTGAA. This gives the protein CASSLGAHTE. The CDR3, in full, reads CASSLGAHTEAFF.

For this clone: The read finishes 3 residues shy of the CDR3 end, and the germline J gene is used to complete it. This chain connects TRBV20-1 to TRBJ1-2, with D tentatively TRBD1 (5 bases). This CDR3 spans 11 amino acids. Germline CDR1 DFQATT, CDR2 SNEGSKA (reference sequence). The DNA read from the CDR3 is TGCAGTGCCGCCAGGGCTCGGGGC. Its translation: CSAARARG. The complete CDR3 sequence is CSAARARGYTF.

Worth noting for this clone: The read ends 3 residues shy of where the CDR3 ends; the end is completed using the germline J gene. The V and J genes are TRBV28 and TRBJ1-6; TRBD1 agrees at 8 bases. The CDR3 is 14 amino acids. The trim removed 5 bases at V and 9 bases at J, leaving 6 bases unmatched. Germline-derived CDR1 and CDR2 are MDHEN and SYDVKM. The CDR3: CASSPDRGFSPLHF. The part of the CDR3 DNA that was read is TGTGCCAGCAGTCCCGACAGGGGATTTTCACCC. Supplemented by reference TRBV28 and TRBJ1-6, the full variable domain reads DVKVTQSSRYLVKRTGEKVFLECVQDMDHENMFWYRQDPGLGLRLIYFSYDVKMKEKGDIPEGYSVSREKKERFSLILESASTNQTSMYLCASSPDRGFSPLHFGNGTRLTVT.

Regarding this clone: With the read ending 3 residues before the CDR3 end, the germline J gene is used to fill in that end. The V and J genes are TRBV5-1 and TRBJ2-3, with D possibly TRBD1 on 6 matching bases. Looked up from germline, CDR1 is SGHRS and CDR2 is YFSETQ. The CDR3 loop spans 14 amino acids. CDR3: CASSDRTGSETQYF. The covered CDR3 bases are TGCGCCAGCAGCGACCGAACAGGGTCCGAGACG.